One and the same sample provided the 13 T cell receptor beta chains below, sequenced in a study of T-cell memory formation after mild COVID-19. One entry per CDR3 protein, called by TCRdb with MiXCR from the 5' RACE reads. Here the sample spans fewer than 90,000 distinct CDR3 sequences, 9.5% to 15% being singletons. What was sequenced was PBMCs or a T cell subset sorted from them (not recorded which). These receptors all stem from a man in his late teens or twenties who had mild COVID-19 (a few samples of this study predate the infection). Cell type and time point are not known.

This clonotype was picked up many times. CDR3 in amino acids: CASAWGNRGSPLHF. In nucleotides, the CDR3 is TGCGCCAGTGCCTGGGGGAATCGTGGTTCACCCCTCCACTTT. J is TRBJ1-6 and V is TRBV4-3; D may be TRBD1 (5 bases). The CDR3 is 14 residues long. V lost 9 bases and J 9 bases, leaving 18 bases between the germline ends. The germline V gene has CDR1 LGHNA and CDR2 YSLEER.

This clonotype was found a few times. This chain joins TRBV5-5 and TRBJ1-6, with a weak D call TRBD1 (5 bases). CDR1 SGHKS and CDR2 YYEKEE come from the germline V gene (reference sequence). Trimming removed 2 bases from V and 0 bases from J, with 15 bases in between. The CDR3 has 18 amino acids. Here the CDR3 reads CASSLRKTASSYNSPLHF. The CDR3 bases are TGTGCCAGCAGCTTAAGGAAGACAGCGAGCTCCTATAATTCACCCCTCCACTTT. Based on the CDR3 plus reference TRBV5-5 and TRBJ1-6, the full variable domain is DAGVTQSPTHLIKTRGQQVTLRCSPISGHKSVSWYQQVLGQGPQFIFQYYEKEERGRGNFPDRFSARQFPNYSSELNVNALLLGDSALYLCASSLRKTASSYNSPLHFGNGTRLTVT.

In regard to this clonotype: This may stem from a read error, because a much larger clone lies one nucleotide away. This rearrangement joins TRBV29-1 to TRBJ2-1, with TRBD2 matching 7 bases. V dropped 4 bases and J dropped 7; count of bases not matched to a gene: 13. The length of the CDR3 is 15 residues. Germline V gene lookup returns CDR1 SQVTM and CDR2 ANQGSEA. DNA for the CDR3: TGCAGCGTTGTAACTCGGGCGGGGGTCTTAAATGAGCAGTTCTTC. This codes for CSVVTRAGVLNEQFF.

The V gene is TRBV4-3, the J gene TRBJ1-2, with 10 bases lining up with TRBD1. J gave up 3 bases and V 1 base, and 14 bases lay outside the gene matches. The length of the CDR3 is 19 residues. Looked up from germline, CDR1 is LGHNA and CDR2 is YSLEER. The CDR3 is CASSQVAGTGAILDYGYTF. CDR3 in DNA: TGCGCCAGCAGCCAAGTGGCCGGGACAGGGGCGATCTTGGACTATGGCTACACCTTC.

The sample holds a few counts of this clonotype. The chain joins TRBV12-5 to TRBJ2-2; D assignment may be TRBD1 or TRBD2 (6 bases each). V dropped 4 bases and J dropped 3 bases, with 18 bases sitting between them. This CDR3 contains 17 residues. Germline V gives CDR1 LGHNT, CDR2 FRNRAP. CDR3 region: CASGWGARASDTGELFF. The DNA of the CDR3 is TGTGCTAGTGGTTGGGGGGCGAGGGCATCGGACACCGGGGAGCTGTTTTTT.

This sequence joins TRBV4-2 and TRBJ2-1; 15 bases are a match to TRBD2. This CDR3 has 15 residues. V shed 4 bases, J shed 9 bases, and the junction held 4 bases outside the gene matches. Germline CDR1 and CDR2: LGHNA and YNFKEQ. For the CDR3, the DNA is TGTGCCAGCAGCCGGACTAGCGGGGGGGCCCTTGAGCAGTTCTTC. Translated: CASSRTSGGALEQFF.

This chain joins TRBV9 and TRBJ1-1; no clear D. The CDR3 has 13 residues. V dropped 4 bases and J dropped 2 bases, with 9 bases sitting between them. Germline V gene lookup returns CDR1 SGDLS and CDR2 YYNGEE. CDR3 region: CASSPLRNTEAFF. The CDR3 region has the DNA TGTGCCAGCAGCCCATTACGCAACACTGAAGCTTTCTTT.

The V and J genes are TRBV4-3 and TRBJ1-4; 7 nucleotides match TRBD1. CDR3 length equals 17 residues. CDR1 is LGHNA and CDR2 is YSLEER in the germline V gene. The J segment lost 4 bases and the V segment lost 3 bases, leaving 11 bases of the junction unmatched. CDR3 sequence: CASSHGFGQALNEKLFF. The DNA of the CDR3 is TGCGCCAGCAGCCACGGTTTTGGACAGGCCCTTAATGAAAAACTGTTTTTT.

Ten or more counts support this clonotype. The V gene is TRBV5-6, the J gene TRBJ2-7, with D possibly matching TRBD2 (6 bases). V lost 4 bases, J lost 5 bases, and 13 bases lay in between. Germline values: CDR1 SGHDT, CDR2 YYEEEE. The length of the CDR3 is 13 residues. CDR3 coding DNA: TGTGCCAGCAGCCTGGGGACTCCCAACGAGCAGTACTTC. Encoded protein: CASSLGTPNEQYF.

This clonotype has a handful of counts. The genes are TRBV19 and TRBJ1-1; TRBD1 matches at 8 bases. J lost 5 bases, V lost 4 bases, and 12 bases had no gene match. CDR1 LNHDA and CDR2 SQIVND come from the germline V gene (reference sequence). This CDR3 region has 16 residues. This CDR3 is CASSRYGTGPWTEAFF. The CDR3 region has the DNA TGTGCCAGTAGTAGGTACGGGACAGGCCCCTGGACTGAAGCTTTCTTT.

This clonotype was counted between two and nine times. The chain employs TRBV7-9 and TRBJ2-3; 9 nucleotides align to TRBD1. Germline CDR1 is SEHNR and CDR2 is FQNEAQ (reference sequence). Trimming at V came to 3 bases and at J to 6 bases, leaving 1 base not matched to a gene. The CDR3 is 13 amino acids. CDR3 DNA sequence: TGTGCCAGCAGCTTGGGGACAGGGGATACGCAGTATTTT. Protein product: CASSLGTGDTQYF.

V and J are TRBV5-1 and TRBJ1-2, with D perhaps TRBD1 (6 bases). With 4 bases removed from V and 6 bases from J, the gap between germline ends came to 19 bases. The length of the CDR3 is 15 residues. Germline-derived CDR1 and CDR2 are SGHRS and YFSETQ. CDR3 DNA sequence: TGCGCCAGCAGCCCGAACCACAGGGAATCGGATGGCTACACCTTC. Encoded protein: CASSPNHRESDGYTF. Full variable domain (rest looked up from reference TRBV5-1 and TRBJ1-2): KAGVTQTPRYLIKTRGQQVTLSCSPISGHRSVSWYQQTPGQGLQFLFEYFSETQRNKGNFPGRFSGRQFSNSRSEMNVSTLELGDSALYLCASSPNHRESDGYTFGSGTRLTVV.

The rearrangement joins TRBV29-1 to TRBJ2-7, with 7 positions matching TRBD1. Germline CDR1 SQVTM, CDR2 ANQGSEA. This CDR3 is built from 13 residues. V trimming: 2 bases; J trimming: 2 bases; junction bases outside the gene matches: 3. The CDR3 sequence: CSVELGQPYEQYF. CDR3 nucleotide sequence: TGCAGCGTTGAACTGGGACAGCCCTACGAGCAGTACTTC.